Listed below are T cell receptor beta chains from one sample, sequenced in a study of persistence of HIV-infected CD4 T cells. No cognate antigen is known for these TCRs. The assay was immunoSEQ multiplex PCR, and TCRdb's table has in-frame clones only and misses some. The sample has 43,000 or so clones, around 90% seen once. This material consisted of CD4+ T cells sorted from PBMCs after approximately 19-hour stimulation, taken from a patient who received antiretroviral therapy. The receptor set was obtained from an adult man with HIV who was CMV-seropositive. Both conserved end residues are part of each CDR3. D genes are given only for firm matches. Clone size is given for some rows only: seen once, a few or many times, or a class if the clone is expanded.

v_gene: TRBV30
j_gene: TRBJ2-2
d_gene: TRBD2
abundance: -
CDR3nt: TGTGCCTGGAGTGTACTGGGGAAGCGGGGGGGTAACACCGGGGAGCTGTTTTTT
CDR3aa: CAWSVLGKRGGNTGELFF

v_gene: TRBV7-3
j_gene: TRBJ1-3
d_gene: -
abundance: -
CDR3nt: TGTGCCAGCAGCTTAAACCCGGGACACTCTGGAAACACCATATATTTT
CDR3aa: CASSLNPGHSGNTIYF

v_gene: TRBV5-1
j_gene: TRBJ2-7
d_gene: TRBD1
abundance: -
CDR3nt: TGCGCCAGCAGCTCAACGGGACAGGGTACCTACGAGCAGTACTTC
CDR3aa: CASSSTGQGTYEQYF

v_gene: TRBV2
j_gene: TRBJ1-5
d_gene: TRBD1
abundance: once
CDR3nt: TGTGCCAGCAGTGAATTCCCGACAGGGGGATCGGGTCAGCCCCAGCATTTT
CDR3aa: CASSEFPTGGSGQPQHF

v_gene: TRBV28
j_gene: TRBJ1-2
d_gene: -
abundance: once
CDR3nt: TGTGCCAGCAGTCCTGTTGGACAGTCTATTCCTAACTATGGCTACACCTTC
CDR3aa: CASSPVGQSIPNYGYTF

v_gene: TRBV6-5
j_gene: TRBJ1-5
d_gene: TRBD1
abundance: once
CDR3nt: TGTGCCAGCAGGGGACAGGGAATAAATCAGCCCCAGCATTTT
CDR3aa: CASRGQGINQPQHF

v_gene: TRBV5-1
j_gene: TRBJ2-2
d_gene: TRBD1
abundance: -
CDR3nt: TGCGCCAGCAGCTTGATAGGGACAGGGAACACCGGGGAGCTGTTTTTT
CDR3aa: CASSLIGTGNTGELFF

v_gene: TRBV3-1/TRBV3-2
j_gene: TRBJ1-2
d_gene: -
abundance: -
CDR3nt: TGTGCCAGCAGCCAAGATTGGGCCTCACCTAACTATGGCTACACCTTC
CDR3aa: CASSQDWASPNYGYTF

v_gene: TRBV18
j_gene: TRBJ2-3
d_gene: TRBD2
abundance: once
CDR3nt: TGTGCCAGCTCACCCCGGGGGGGGCCAAGAACAGATACGCAGTATTTT
CDR3aa: CASSPRGGPRTDTQYF

v_gene: TRBV18
j_gene: TRBJ1-2
d_gene: -
abundance: -
CDR3nt: TGTGCCAGCTCACCCGAGGAGGGGGTCTATGGCTACACCTTC
CDR3aa: CASSPEEGVYGYTF

v_gene: TRBV13
j_gene: TRBJ1-3
d_gene: -
abundance: -
CDR3nt: TGTGCCAGCAGCTTAGGCCGGAGGCATTCCTCTGGAAACACCATATATTTT
CDR3aa: CASSLGRRHSSGNTIYF

v_gene: TRBV7-3
j_gene: TRBJ2-3
d_gene: -
abundance: -
CDR3nt: TGTGCCAGCAGCCAACAGGGTCCCACAGATACGCAGTATTTT
CDR3aa: CASSQQGPTDTQYF

v_gene: TRBV18
j_gene: TRBJ1-3
d_gene: -
abundance: -
CDR3nt: TGTGCCAGCTCTCCCGCGACACCTTATAACTCTGGAAACACCATATATTTT
CDR3aa: CASSPATPYNSGNTIYF

v_gene: TRBV13
j_gene: TRBJ2-3
d_gene: -
abundance: -
CDR3nt: TGTGCCAGCAGCTCCTGGATGTTGTCTAGCACAGATACGCAGTATTTT
CDR3aa: CASSSWMLSSTDTQYF

v_gene: TRBV6-5
j_gene: TRBJ2-7
d_gene: TRBD1
abundance: -
CDR3nt: TGTGCCAGCATCTTGGGACAGGGTCTTTCCTACGAGCAGTACTTC
CDR3aa: CASILGQGLSYEQYF

v_gene: TRBV27
j_gene: TRBJ2-7
d_gene: TRBD1
abundance: -
CDR3nt: TGTGCCAGCAGTTTGTCACAGGGGGGTGGGTCCTACGAGCAGTACTTC
CDR3aa: CASSLSQGGGSYEQYF

v_gene: TRBV4-2
j_gene: TRBJ2-7
d_gene: -
abundance: few
CDR3nt: TGTGCCAGCAGCCCCGAAGGCGAGAGTCCGGACGAGCAGTACTTC
CDR3aa: CASSPEGESPDEQYF

v_gene: TRBV6-6
j_gene: TRBJ2-7
d_gene: -
abundance: -
CDR3nt: TGTGCCAGCAGCCAAAGGGCCTACGAGCAGTACTTC
CDR3aa: CASSQRAYEQYF

v_gene: TRBV3-1/TRBV3-2
j_gene: TRBJ2-5
d_gene: TRBD1
abundance: -
CDR3nt: TGTGCCAGCAGCCAAGATGGGACAGCTACCCAAGAGACCCAGTACTTC
CDR3aa: CASSQDGTATQETQYF

v_gene: TRBV5-4
j_gene: TRBJ1-3
d_gene: TRBD1
abundance: -
CDR3nt: TGTGCCGGTGGACAGGGAGGGAACACCATATATTTT
CDR3aa: CAGGQGGNTIYF

v_gene: TRBV3-1/TRBV3-2
j_gene: TRBJ1-4
d_gene: -
abundance: -
CDR3nt: TGTGCCAGCAGCCCGCAAAATGAAAAACTGTTTTTT
CDR3aa: CASSPQNEKLFF

v_gene: TRBV28
j_gene: TRBJ2-2
d_gene: -
abundance: -
CDR3nt: TGTGCCAGCAGTTCGACAGGAAGGGTATTGTTTTTT
CDR3aa: CASSSTGRVLFF

v_gene: TRBV7-8
j_gene: TRBJ2-2
d_gene: -
abundance: -
CDR3nt: TGTGCCAGCAGCTTAAGGCGGAACACCGGGGAGCTGTTTTTT
CDR3aa: CASSLRRNTGELFF

v_gene: TRBV2
j_gene: TRBJ1-4
d_gene: -
abundance: -
CDR3nt: TGTGCCAGCAGTGGATCGGGGGTAAATGAAAAACTGTTTTTT
CDR3aa: CASSGSGVNEKLFF

v_gene: TRBV19
j_gene: TRBJ1-1
d_gene: -
abundance: -
CDR3nt: TGTGCCAGTAGTATAGATCAGTCTACAGCGAACACTGAAGCTTTCTTT
CDR3aa: CASSIDQSTANTEAFF

v_gene: TRBV7-2
j_gene: TRBJ1-5
d_gene: -
abundance: -
CDR3nt: TGTGCCAGCAGCTTATCGGGGCGGCGTGATAGCAATCAGCCCCAGCATTTT
CDR3aa: CASSLSGRRDSNQPQHF

v_gene: TRBV3-1/TRBV3-2
j_gene: TRBJ1-1
d_gene: -
abundance: -
CDR3nt: TGTGCCAGCTCACTGAGGGGGGGCAACACTGAAGCTTTCTTT
CDR3aa: CASSLRGGNTEAFF

v_gene: TRBV5-1
j_gene: TRBJ1-1
d_gene: -
abundance: few
CDR3nt: TGCGCCAGCAGCCGCGTAGGGGGTTTGAACACTGAAGCTTTCTTT
CDR3aa: CASSRVGGLNTEAFF

v_gene: TRBV2
j_gene: TRBJ2-7
d_gene: TRBD1
abundance: -
CDR3nt: TGTGCCAGCGGACAGGGACTTTTTGGGGGCTCCTACGAGCAGTACTTC
CDR3aa: CASGQGLFGGSYEQYF

v_gene: TRBV19
j_gene: TRBJ1-5
d_gene: TRBD1
abundance: -
CDR3nt: TGTGCCAGTAGCCGTTCGACAGGGAATCAGCCCCAGCATTTT
CDR3aa: CASSRSTGNQPQHF

v_gene: TRBV2
j_gene: TRBJ1-1
d_gene: -
abundance: -
CDR3nt: TGTGCCAGCAGTGTGGAGGAGGTCACTGAAGCTTTCTTT
CDR3aa: CASSVEEVTEAFF

v_gene: TRBV6-5
j_gene: TRBJ1-6
d_gene: TRBD1
abundance: -
CDR3nt: TGTGCCAGCAGTTATCGACAGGGGCGTTATTCACCCCTCCACTTT
CDR3aa: CASSYRQGRYSPLHF

v_gene: TRBV6-5
j_gene: TRBJ1-6
d_gene: -
abundance: -
CDR3nt: TGTGCCAGCAAGCCAGGGGATTCACCCCTCCACTTT
CDR3aa: CASKPGDSPLHF

v_gene: TRBV18
j_gene: TRBJ1-4
d_gene: -
abundance: -
CDR3nt: TGTGCCAGCTCAGAGGGGCGAAATGAAAAACTGTTTTTT
CDR3aa: CASSEGRNEKLFF

v_gene: TRBV7-9
j_gene: TRBJ1-1
d_gene: TRBD1
abundance: -
CDR3nt: TGTGCCAGCAGCTTGGACAGGGTTCGAACTGAAGCTTTCTTT
CDR3aa: CASSLDRVRTEAFF

v_gene: TRBV19
j_gene: TRBJ2-7
d_gene: -
abundance: -
CDR3nt: TGTGCCAGTCGCGGACGGGTCTACGAGCAGTACTTC
CDR3aa: CASRGRVYEQYF

v_gene: TRBV6-5
j_gene: TRBJ1-5
d_gene: TRBD1
abundance: -
CDR3nt: TGTGCCAGCAGTTGGGACAGGGGTCAGCCCCAGCATTTT
CDR3aa: CASSWDRGQPQHF

v_gene: TRBV7-2
j_gene: TRBJ2-7
d_gene: -
abundance: -
CDR3nt: TGTGCCAGCAGCTTAGTCCGGGGCGCCTCCTACGAGCAGTACTTC
CDR3aa: CASSLVRGASYEQYF

v_gene: TRBV7-8
j_gene: TRBJ1-3
d_gene: -
abundance: -
CDR3nt: TGTGCCAGCAGCTCCATCCAGGGAAACACCATATATTTT
CDR3aa: CASSSIQGNTIYF

v_gene: TRBV5-5
j_gene: TRBJ1-3
d_gene: -
abundance: once
CDR3nt: TGTGCCAGCAGCTTGGGGAACCGTGGAAACACCATATATTTT
CDR3aa: CASSLGNRGNTIYF

v_gene: TRBV19
j_gene: TRBJ1-1
d_gene: TRBD1
abundance: -
CDR3nt: TGTGCCAGCGAAAATCAGGGGGTCAACACTGAAGCTTTCTTT
CDR3aa: CASENQGVNTEAFF